These T cell receptor beta chains were read from a single sample in a study of beta chain features in type 1 diabetes. The assay was immunoSEQ multiplex PCR, and TCRdb's table has in-frame clones only and misses some. This table holds 15,000 to 19,000 clones, around two thirds found once. The sample taken for sequencing was Tregs from blood. Source of these receptors: a young man with type 1 diabetes. Both conserved end residues are part of each CDR3. A D gene is named only where the DNA matches it firmly. Size is omitted from some rows. Given values are once, few, many or a class for expanded clones.

clone_size | j_call | d_call | v_call | cdr3_aa | cdr3_nt
. | TRBJ2-5 | . | TRBV10-2 | CASRGEAETQYF | TGCGCCAGCAGGGGAGAGGCAGAGACCCAGTACTTC
. | TRBJ1-4 | . | TRBV9 | CASSVRPSNEKLFF | TGTGCCAGCAGCGTACGTCCCAGTAATGAAAAACTGTTTTTT
few | TRBJ1-2 | TRBD1 | TRBV7-9 | CASSPGTGSGYTF | TGTGCCAGCAGCCCCGGGACAGGCTCTGGCTACACCTTC
. | TRBJ2-1 | . | TRBV19 | CASSIGTAGPFYNEQFF | TGTGCCAGTAGTATTGGGACCGCGGGACCCTTCTACAATGAGCAGTTCTTC
. | TRBJ2-7 | TRBD1 | TRBV7-9 | CASSRTGLPEIEQYF | TGTGCCAGCAGCCGGACAGGCCTCCCGGAAATCGAGCAGTACTTC
. | TRBJ2-5 | . | TRBV11-2 | CASSSSGGTKKTQYF | TGTGCCAGCAGCTCATCGGGGGGCACCAAGAAGACCCAGTACTTC
few | TRBJ2-5 | . | TRBV18 | CASSPSRETQYF | TGTGCCAGCTCACCTTCGAGGGAGACCCAGTACTTC
. | TRBJ2-2 | . | TRBV5-1 | CASSTQGMNTGELFF | TGCGCCAGCAGCACTCAGGGGATGAACACCGGGGAGCTGTTTTTT
. | TRBJ1-2 | TRBD1 | TRBV5-1 | CASSLSGQGEYGYTF | TGCGCCAGCAGCTTGTCGGGACAGGGTGAATATGGCTACACCTTC
few | TRBJ2-5 | TRBD2 | TRBV28 | CASSSVSGGIQETQYF | TGTGCCAGCAGCTCCGTAAGCGGGGGGATACAAGAGACCCAGTACTTC
. | TRBJ2-2 | TRBD2 | TRBV5-6 | CASSYLAGANTGELFF | TGTGCCAGCAGCTACCTAGCGGGAGCGAACACCGGGGAGCTGTTTTTT
few | TRBJ2-7 | TRBD2 | TRBV7-2 | CASSPGTSRRNEQYF | TGTGCCAGCAGCCCTGGGACTAGCCGCAGAAACGAGCAGTACTTC
once | TRBJ2-4 | . | TRBV6-1 | CASRPDYENIQYF | TGTGCCAGCAGGCCCGACTACGAAAACATTCAGTACTTC
. | TRBJ2-3 | TRBD2 | TRBV29-1 | CSAPLAGTTDTQYF | TGCAGCGCCCCACTAGCGGGGACCACAGATACGCAGTATTTT
. | TRBJ2-7 | TRBD1 | TRBV5-4 | CASSSLSYRGAYEQYF | TGTGCCAGCAGCTCCCTCTCCTACAGGGGGGCCTACGAGCAGTACTTC
few | TRBJ1-1 | . | TRBV19 | CASSTPTEGSLNTEAFF | TGTGCCAGTAGTACCCCGACGGAGGGGTCCTTGAACACTGAAGCTTTCTTT
few | TRBJ2-2 | . | TRBV5-4 | CASSVGTGELFF | TGTGCCAGCAGCGTCGGGACCGGGGAGCTGTTTTTT
. | TRBJ2-6 | TRBD1 | TRBV5-1 | CASSKGQGAAGANVLTF | TGCGCCAGCAGCAAAGGACAGGGGGCGGCTGGGGCCAACGTCCTGACTTTC
. | TRBJ2-1 | . | TRBV5-1 | CASSVVAGSNEQFF | TGCGCTAGCAGCGTCGTGGCGGGAAGCAATGAGCAGTTCTTC
. | TRBJ1-1 | TRBD1 | TRBV29-1 | CSVVGQGVPGTEAFF | TGCAGCGTTGTCGGACAGGGGGTACCGGGCACTGAAGCTTTCTTT
. | TRBJ1-2 | . | TRBV2 | CASRTAFGTDLITF | TGTGCCAGCAGGACGGCCTTCGGGACTGATCTTATAACCTTC
. | TRBJ1-5 | . | TRBV19 | CATKGGVGQPQHF | TGTGCCACCAAGGGAGGGGTCGGCCAGCCCCAGCATTTT
. | TRBJ2-1 | TRBD2 | TRBV4-2 | CASSQETSGRARHEQFF | TGTGCCAGCAGCCAAGAGACTAGCGGGAGGGCCCGGCATGAGCAGTTCTTC
. | TRBJ1-1 | . | TRBV18 | CASSSSGSTEAFF | TGTGCCAGCTCTAGCAGCGGGAGCACTGAAGCTTTCTTT
. | TRBJ2-7 | . | TRBV19 | CASSGEIYEQYF | TGTGCCAGTAGCGGGGAGATCTACGAGCAGTACTTC
. | TRBJ2-3 | TRBD2 | TRBV5-1 | CASSPGGTSGSTDTQYF | TGCGCCAGCAGCCCGGGCGGTACTAGCGGGAGTACAGATACGCAGTATTTT
once | TRBJ2-7 | TRBD2 | TRBV10-1 | CASSAAGEAYEQYF | TGCGCCAGCAGTGCGGCGGGGGAGGCCTACGAGCAGTACTTC
. | TRBJ1-2 | TRBD1 | TRBV6-1 | CASRTGQYGYTF | TGTGCCAGCAGAACGGGACAGTATGGCTACACCTTC
. | TRBJ2-7 | TRBD2 | TRBV19 | CASSRGGVTYEQYF | TGTGCCAGTAGTCGGGGAGGGGTGACCTACGAGCAGTACTTC
once | TRBJ2-7 | TRBD2 | TRBV5-1 | CALLEGSGGPLDEQYF | TGCGCCCTCCTGGAGGGTAGCGGGGGCCCTTTGGACGAGCAGTACTTC
few | TRBJ1-2 | . | TRBV23-1 | CASSQLRGTVTYGYTF | TGCGCCAGCAGTCAACTTAGGGGCACGGTGACCTATGGCTACACCTTC
few | TRBJ2-3 | . | TRBV5-1 | CASSGSLDLADTQYF | TGCGCCAGCAGCGGAAGTCTAGATTTGGCAGATACGCAGTATTTT
. | TRBJ2-1 | TRBD2 | TRBV6-5 | CASSYRTSGSYNEQFF | TGTGCCAGCAGTTACAGGACTAGCGGGAGCTACAATGAGCAGTTCTTC
few | TRBJ2-3 | TRBD1 | TRBV6-6 | CASSYPDRGGDTQYF | TGTGCCAGCAGTTACCCTGACAGGGGGGGAGATACGCAGTATTTT
. | TRBJ1-2 | . | TRBV29-1 | CSVEDQGGRGYTF | TGCAGCGTTGAAGATCAGGGCGGTCGGGGCTACACCTTC
. | TRBJ2-5 | TRBD1 | TRBV27 | CASRGQPQETQYF | TGTGCCAGCAGGGGACAGCCCCAAGAGACCCAGTACTTC